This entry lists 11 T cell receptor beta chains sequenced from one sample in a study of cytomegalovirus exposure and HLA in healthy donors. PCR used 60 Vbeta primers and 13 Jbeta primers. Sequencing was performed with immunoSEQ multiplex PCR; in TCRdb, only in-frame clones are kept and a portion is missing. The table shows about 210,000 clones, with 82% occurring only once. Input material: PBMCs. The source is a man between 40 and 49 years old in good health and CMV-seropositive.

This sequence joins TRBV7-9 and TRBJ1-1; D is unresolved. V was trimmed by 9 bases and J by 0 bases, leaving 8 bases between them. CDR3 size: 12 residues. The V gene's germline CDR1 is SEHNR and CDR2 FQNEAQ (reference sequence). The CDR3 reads CASQRVNTEAFF. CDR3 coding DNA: TGTGCCAGTCAGAGGGTGAACACTGAAGCTTTCTTT.

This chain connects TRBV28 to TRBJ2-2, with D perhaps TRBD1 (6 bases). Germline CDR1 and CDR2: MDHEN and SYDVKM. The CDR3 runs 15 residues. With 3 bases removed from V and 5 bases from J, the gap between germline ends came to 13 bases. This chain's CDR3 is CASSLVTGWTGELFF. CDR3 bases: TGTGCCAGCAGTTTGGTAACAGGGTGGACCGGGGAGCTGTTTTTT.

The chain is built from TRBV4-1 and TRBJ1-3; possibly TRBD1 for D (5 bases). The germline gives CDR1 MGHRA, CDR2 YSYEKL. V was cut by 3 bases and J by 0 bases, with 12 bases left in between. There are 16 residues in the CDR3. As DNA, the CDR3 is TGCGCCAGCAGCCAGGCGGGGGACGGCTCTGGAAACACCATATATTTT. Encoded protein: CASSQAGDGSGNTIYF.

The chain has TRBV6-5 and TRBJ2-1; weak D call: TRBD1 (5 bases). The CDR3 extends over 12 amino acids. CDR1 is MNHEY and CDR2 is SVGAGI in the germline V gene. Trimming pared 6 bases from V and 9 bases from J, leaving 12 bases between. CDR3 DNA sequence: TGTGCCAGCAGCCTCGACAGTAGTGAGCAGTTCTTC. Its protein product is CASSLDSSEQFF.

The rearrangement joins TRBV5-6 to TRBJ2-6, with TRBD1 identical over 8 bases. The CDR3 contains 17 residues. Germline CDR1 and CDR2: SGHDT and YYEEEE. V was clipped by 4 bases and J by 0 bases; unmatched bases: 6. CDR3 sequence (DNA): TGTGCCAGCAGCCTATGGACAGGGTTCTCTGGGGCCAACGTCCTGACTTTC. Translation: CASSLWTGFSGANVLTF.

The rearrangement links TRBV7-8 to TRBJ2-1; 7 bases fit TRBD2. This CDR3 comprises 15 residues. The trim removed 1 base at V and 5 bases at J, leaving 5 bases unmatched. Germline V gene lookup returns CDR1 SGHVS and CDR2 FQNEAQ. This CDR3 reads CASSLGASGHNEQFF. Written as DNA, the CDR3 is TGTGCCAGCAGCTTAGGGGCTAGCGGCCACAATGAGCAGTTCTTC.

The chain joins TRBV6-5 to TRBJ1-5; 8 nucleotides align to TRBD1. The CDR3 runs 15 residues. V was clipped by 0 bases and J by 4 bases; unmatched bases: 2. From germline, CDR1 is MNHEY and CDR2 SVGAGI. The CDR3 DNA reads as TGTGCCAGCAGTTACTCTTGGACAGGGAATCAGCCCCAGCATTTT. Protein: CASSYSWTGNQPQHF.

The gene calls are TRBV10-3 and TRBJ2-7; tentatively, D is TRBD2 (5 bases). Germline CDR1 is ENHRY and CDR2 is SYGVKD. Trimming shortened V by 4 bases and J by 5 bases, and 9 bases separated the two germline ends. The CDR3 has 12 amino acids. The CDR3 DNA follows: TGTGCCATCAGTGGGACTGGCAACGAGCAGTACGTC. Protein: CAISGTGNEQYV.

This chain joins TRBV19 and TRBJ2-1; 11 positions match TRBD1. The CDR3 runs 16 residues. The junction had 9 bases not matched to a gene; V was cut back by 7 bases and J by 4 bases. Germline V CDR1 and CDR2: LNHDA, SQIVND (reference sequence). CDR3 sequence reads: CASILGGTGGYNEQFF. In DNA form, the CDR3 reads TGTGCCAGTATTTTAGGGGGGACAGGGGGTTACAATGAGCAGTTCTTC.

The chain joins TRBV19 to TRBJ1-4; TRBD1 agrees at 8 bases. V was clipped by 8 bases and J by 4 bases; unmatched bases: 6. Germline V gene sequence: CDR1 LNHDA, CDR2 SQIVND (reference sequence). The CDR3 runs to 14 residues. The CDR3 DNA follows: TGTGCCAGTTCAAACAGGGGGGGTAATGAAAAACTGTTTTTT. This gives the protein CASSNRGGNEKLFF.

The CDR3 DNA reads TGTGCCAGCAGCCCCAGGGGTGCCGATGGCTACACCTTC. Translation gives CASSPRGADGYTF. The chain links TRBV5-6 to TRBJ1-2, with a possible D match to TRBD1 (6 bases). CDR3 length equals 13 residues. Germline assignment: CDR1 SGHDT and CDR2 YYEEEE. Trimming removed 4 bases at V and 6 bases at J, with 13 bases between.